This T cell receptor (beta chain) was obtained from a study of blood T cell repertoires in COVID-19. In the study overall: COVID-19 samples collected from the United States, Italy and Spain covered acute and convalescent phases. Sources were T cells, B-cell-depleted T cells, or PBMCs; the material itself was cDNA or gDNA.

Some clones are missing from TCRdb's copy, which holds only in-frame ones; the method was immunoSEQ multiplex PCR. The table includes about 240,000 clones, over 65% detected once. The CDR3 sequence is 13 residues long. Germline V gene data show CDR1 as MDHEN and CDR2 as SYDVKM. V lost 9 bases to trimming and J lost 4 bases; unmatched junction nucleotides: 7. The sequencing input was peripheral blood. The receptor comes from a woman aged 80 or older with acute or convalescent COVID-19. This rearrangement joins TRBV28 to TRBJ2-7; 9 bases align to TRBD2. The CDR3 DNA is TGTGCCAGTGGAGCGGGGGGCAGGTACGAGCAGTACTTC. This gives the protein CASGAGGRYEQYF.